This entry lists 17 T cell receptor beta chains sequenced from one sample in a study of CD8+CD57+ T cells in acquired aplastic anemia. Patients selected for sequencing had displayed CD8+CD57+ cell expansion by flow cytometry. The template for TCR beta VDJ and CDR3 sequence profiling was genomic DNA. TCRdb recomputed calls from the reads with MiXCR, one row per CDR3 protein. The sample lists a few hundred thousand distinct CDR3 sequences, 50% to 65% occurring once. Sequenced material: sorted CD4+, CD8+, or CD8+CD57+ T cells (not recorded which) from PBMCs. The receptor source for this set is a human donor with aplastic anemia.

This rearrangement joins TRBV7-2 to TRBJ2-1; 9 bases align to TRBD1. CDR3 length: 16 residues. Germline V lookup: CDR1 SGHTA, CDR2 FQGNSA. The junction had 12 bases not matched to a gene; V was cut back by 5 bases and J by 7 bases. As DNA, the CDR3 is TGTGCCAGCAGCCTCCAACCGGGACAGGGTGGGAATGAGCAGTTCTTC. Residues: CASSLQPGQGGNEQFF.

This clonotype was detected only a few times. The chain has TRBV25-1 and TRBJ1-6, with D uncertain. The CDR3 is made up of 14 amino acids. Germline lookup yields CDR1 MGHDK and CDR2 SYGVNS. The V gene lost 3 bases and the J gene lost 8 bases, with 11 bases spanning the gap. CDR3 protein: CASSDSAKHSPLHF. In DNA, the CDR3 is TGTGCCAGCAGTGACTCTGCAAAGCATTCACCCCTCCACTTT.

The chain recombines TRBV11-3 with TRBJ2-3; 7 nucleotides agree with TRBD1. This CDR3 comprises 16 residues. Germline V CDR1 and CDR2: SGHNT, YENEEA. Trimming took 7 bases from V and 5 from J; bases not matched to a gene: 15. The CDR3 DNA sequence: TGTGCCAGCACCTCCAGACAGGGAAAATCCGGAGATACGCAGTATTTT. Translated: CASTSRQGKSGDTQYF.

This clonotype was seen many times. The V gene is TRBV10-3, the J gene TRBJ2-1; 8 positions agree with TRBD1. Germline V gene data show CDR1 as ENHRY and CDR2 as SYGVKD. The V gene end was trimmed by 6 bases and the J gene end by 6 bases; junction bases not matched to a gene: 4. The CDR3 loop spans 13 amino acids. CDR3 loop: CAIRPQGGNEQFF. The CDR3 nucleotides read TGTGCCATCAGACCACAGGGGGGCAATGAGCAGTTCTTC.

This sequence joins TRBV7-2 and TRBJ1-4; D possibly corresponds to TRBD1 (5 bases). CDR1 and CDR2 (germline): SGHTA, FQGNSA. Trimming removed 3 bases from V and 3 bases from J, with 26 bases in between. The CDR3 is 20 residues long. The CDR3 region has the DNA TGTGCCAGCAGCTTGGCCGACGATTCGGGGCTCAAGAGGGCTAATGAAAAACTGTTTTTT. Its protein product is CASSLADDSGLKRANEKLFF.

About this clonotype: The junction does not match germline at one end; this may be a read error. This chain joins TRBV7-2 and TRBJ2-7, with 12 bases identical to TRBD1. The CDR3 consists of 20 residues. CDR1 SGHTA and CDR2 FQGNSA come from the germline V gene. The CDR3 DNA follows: TGCGCCAGCAGCCAACTCTTGGGGGACAGGGGGCGGTATAGTTCCTACGAGCAGTACTTC. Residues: CASSQLLGDRGRYSSYEQYF.

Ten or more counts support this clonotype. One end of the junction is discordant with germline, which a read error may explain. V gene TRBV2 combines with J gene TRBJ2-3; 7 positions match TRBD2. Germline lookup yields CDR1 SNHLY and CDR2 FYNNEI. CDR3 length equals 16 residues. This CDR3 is CASSEARGTSTDTQYF. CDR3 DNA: TGTGCCAGCAGCGAAGCGCGGGGGACTAGCACAGATACGCAGTATTTT.

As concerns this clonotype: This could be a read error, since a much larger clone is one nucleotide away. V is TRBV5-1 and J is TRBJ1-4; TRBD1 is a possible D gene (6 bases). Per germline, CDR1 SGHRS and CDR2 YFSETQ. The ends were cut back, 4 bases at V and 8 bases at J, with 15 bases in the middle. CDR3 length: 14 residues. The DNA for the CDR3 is TGCGCCAGCAGCCCCAGGGGCGAGGGAGAAAAACTGTTTTTT. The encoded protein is CASSPRGEGEKLFF.

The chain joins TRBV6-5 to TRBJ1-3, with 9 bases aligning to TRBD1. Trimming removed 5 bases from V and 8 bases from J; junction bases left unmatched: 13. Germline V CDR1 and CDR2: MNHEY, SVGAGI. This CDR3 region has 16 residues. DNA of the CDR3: TGTGCCAGCAGTCCGACAGGGGGTTCTACTGGGGACACCATATATTTT. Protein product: CASSPTGGSTGDTIYF.

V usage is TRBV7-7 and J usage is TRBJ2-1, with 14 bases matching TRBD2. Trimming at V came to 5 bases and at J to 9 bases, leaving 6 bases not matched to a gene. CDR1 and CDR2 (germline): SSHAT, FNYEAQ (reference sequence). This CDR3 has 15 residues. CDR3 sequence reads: CASSAGLAGESEQFF. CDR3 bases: TGTGCCAGCAGCGCGGGACTAGCGGGAGAGAGTGAGCAGTTCTTC. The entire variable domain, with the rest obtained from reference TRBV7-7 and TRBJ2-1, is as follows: GAGVSQSPRYKVTKRGQDVTLRCDPISSHATLYWYQQALGQGPEFLTYFNYEAQPDKSGLPSDRFSAERPEGSISTLTIQRTEQRDSAMYRCASSAGLAGESEQFFGPGTRLTVL.

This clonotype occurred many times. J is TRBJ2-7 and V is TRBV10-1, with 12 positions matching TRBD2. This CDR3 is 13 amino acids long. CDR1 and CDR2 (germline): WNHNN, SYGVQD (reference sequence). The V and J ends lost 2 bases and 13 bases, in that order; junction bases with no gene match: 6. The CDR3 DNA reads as TGCGCCAGCAGTGAGGGACTAGCGGGAACCACATACTTC. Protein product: CASSEGLAGTTYF.

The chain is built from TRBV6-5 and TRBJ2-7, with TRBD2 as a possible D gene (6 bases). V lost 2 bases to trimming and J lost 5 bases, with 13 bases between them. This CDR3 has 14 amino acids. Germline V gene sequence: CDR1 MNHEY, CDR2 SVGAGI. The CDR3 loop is CASSYLYGGNEQYF. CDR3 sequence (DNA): TGTGCCAGCAGTTACCTATACGGAGGGAACGAGCAGTACTTC.

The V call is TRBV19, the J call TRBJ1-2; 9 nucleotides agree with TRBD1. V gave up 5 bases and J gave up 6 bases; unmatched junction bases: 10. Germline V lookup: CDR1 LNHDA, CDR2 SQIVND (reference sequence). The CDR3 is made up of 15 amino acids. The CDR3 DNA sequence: TGTGCCAGTAGTCCCCGCGAATACAGGGGGCATGGCTACACCTTC. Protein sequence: CASSPREYRGHGYTF.

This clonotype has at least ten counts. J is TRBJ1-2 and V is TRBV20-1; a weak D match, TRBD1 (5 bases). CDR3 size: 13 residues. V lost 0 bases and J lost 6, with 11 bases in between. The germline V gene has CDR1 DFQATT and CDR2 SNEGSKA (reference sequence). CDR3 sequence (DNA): TGCAGTGCTAGAGATCCCAGGGATCATGGCTACACCTTC. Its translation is CSARDPRDHGYTF.

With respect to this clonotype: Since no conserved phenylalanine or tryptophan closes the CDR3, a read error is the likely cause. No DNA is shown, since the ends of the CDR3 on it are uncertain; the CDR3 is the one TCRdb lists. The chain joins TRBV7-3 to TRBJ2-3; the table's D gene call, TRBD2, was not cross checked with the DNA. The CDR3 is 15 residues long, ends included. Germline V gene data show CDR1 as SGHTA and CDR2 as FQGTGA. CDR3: CASSFGGGSTDTLYV.

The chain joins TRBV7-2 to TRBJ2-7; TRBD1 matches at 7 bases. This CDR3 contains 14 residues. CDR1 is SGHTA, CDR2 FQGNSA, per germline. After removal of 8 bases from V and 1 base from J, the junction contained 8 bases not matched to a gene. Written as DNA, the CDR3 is TGTGCCAGCGGAGAGCCGGGACAGTCCTACGAGCAGTACTTC. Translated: CASGEPGQSYEQYF.

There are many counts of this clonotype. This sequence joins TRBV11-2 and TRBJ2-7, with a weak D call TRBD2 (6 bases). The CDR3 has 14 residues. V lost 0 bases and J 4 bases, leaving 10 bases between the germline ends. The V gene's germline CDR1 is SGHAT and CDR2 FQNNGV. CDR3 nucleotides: TGTGCCAGCAGCTTAGATTTGGGAGGTTACGAGCAGTACTTC. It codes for CASSLDLGGYEQYF.